These 3 T cell receptor beta chains originate from one sample sequenced in a study of T cell responses to AZD1222 COVID-19 vaccine (dated by TCRdb to 2020 to 2023). What this sample's time point label stands for: baseline before first vaccination. The library came from the immunoSEQ multiplex PCR assay. Imported from immuneACCESS, the table was reduced by TCRdb to in-frame sequences with V and J called. These copies leave out some clones; in studies compared against another copy, an unresolved V gene accounts for under half, and the cause of the remainder is not known. The sample data list 150,000 to 200,000 clones, and approximately 93% of these were observed just once. About 0.9% of the sample comes from the top ten. The sequencing used peripheral blood, collected on day 0 of AZD1222 vaccination. These receptors all come from an adult in good health.

The CDR3 reads CASSRDRGEAFF. Here the CDR3 DNA reads TGTGCCAGCAGCCGGGACAGGGGTGAAGCTTTCTTT. The chain employs TRBV7-9 and TRBJ1-1; 10 bases agree with TRBD1. This CDR3 region has 12 residues. Germline lookup yields CDR1 SEHNR and CDR2 FQNEAQ (reference sequence). The V gene end was trimmed by 5 bases and the J gene end by 7 bases; junction bases not matched to a gene: 1.

This chain links TRBV11-2 with TRBJ1-5, with D tentatively TRBD1 (5 bases). V lost 1 base to trimming and J lost 6 bases, with 13 bases between them. The CDR3 spans 15 residues. Germline V CDR1 and CDR2: SGHAT, FQNNGV. Written as DNA, the CDR3 is TGTGCCAGCAGCTTAGCGCCCGGGGCAGGTCAGCCCCAGCATTTT. Its protein product is CASSLAPGAGQPQHF.

V is TRBV7-8 and J is TRBJ1-6; unclear D gene. CDR3 size: 17 residues. V was pared by 1 base and J by 10 bases, with 20 bases between. Germline-derived CDR1 and CDR2 are SGHVS and FQNEAQ. The CDR3 sequence is CASSLGSVPNSRSPLHF. Here the CDR3 DNA reads TGTGCCAGCAGCTTAGGTTCCGTTCCGAATTCGAGGTCACCCCTCCACTTT.